Listed below are T cell receptor beta chains from one sample, sequenced in a study of blood T cell repertoires in COVID-19. The method was immunoSEQ multiplex PCR; TCRdb's version includes in-frame clones alone and lacks a portion of them. In the table there are about 260,000 clones, 86% of which are singletons. Sequencing used peripheral blood. Source of these receptors: a man aged 40-55 years with active or convalescent COVID-19. CDR3s include the opening cysteine and the closing phenylalanine or tryptophan. Fields, in order: CDR3 DNA, CDR3 protein, D gene, clone size, V gene, J gene. The D gene is left open where the match is weak. Rows may omit the clone size; those that give it use once, few, many or a size class.

DNA: TGTGCCAGCAGCTTAGATCTCAGAAGTTACAATGAGCAGTTCTTC
CDR3: CASSLDLRSYNEQFF
D: .
size: few
V: TRBV11-3
J: TRBJ2-1

DNA: TGTGCCAGTACGCAACGACAGGGGGCGACTTCACCCCTCCACTTT
CDR3: CASTQRQGATSPLHF
D: TRBD1
size: once
V: TRBV19
J: TRBJ1-6

DNA: TGCGCCAGCAGTCAATCAGGTATCGGGAAAGCCAAGAAAGATTACGAGCAGTACTTC
CDR3: CASSQSGIGKAKKDYEQYF
D: .
size: .
V: TRBV23-1
J: TRBJ2-7

DNA: TGTGCCAGCAGTTACTCAACAGGGGGGGGCACTGAAGCTTTCTTT
CDR3: CASSYSTGGGTEAFF
D: TRBD1
size: .
V: TRBV6-6
J: TRBJ1-1

DNA: TGTGCCAGCAGCCGTGGGGGCCTAGGTAATACGCAGTATTTT
CDR3: CASSRGGLGNTQYF
D: .
size: .
V: TRBV3-1/TRBV3-2
J: TRBJ2-3

DNA: TGTGCCAGCAGCTTTGAGACCCGGGGAGGTGGCTACACCTTC
CDR3: CASSFETRGGGYTF
D: .
size: few
V: TRBV7-2
J: TRBJ1-2

DNA: TGTGCCAGCAGTCCTAGGCCGGCAGGGGACCAGCCCCAGCATTTT
CDR3: CASSPRPAGDQPQHF
D: .
size: .
V: TRBV27
J: TRBJ1-5

DNA: TGTGCCAGCAGCCCCGCGGGGCTAGCGGGAGCTACTGAGCAGTTCTTC
CDR3: CASSPAGLAGATEQFF
D: TRBD2
size: .
V: TRBV7-9
J: TRBJ2-1

DNA: TGTGCCTGGAGCCGAGCCGCGCTAGATACGCAGTATTTT
CDR3: CAWSRAALDTQYF
D: .
size: .
V: TRBV30
J: TRBJ2-3

DNA: TGTGCCAGCAGTGAAAAGGGCGGGGGACGCACCGGGGAGCTGTTTTTT
CDR3: CASSEKGGGRTGELFF
D: TRBD2
size: .
V: TRBV6-1
J: TRBJ2-2

DNA: TGTGCCAGCAGCCAGGGGGAGACTGAAGCTTTCTTT
CDR3: CASSQGETEAFF
D: TRBD1
size: .
V: TRBV9
J: TRBJ1-1

DNA: TGTGCCAGCAGCTTGGACCAGGGGCTGAATTCACCCCTCCACTTT
CDR3: CASSLDQGLNSPLHF
D: .
size: .
V: TRBV5-6
J: TRBJ1-6

DNA: TGTGCCAGCAGTTCAGTTGCAACTAATGAAAAACTGTTTTTT
CDR3: CASSSVATNEKLFF
D: .
size: .
V: TRBV5-6
J: TRBJ1-4

DNA: TGTGCCAGCAGCCGCTCCCGGGACAGGGTCGGCAATGAGCAGTTCTTC
CDR3: CASSRSRDRVGNEQFF
D: TRBD1
size: .
V: TRBV7-8
J: TRBJ2-1

DNA: TGTGCCAGCAGCCAAGAGCCCAGCGGGGGCGCCGGGGAGCTGTTTTTT
CDR3: CASSQEPSGGAGELFF
D: TRBD2
size: .
V: TRBV4-2
J: TRBJ2-2

DNA: TGTGCCAGCAGTTTTCAGGCGAGTAGACAAGCTTTCTTT
CDR3: CASSFQASRQAFF
D: .
size: .
V: TRBV12-3/TRBV12-4
J: TRBJ1-1

DNA: TGTGCCAGCAGCTTGTCCGTCGGACAGGGGTCGGTCGAAGCTTTCTTT
CDR3: CASSLSVGQGSVEAFF
D: TRBD1
size: .
V: TRBV5-5
J: TRBJ1-1

DNA: TGTGCCAGCAGTGAATTGGAGATAAGCAATCAGCCCCAGCATTTT
CDR3: CASSELEISNQPQHF
D: .
size: .
V: TRBV2
J: TRBJ1-5

DNA: TGTGCCAGCAGCCAAGTCGACCGGGATGATTCACCCCTCCACTTT
CDR3: CASSQVDRDDSPLHF
D: .
size: .
V: TRBV4-2
J: TRBJ1-6

DNA: TGTGCCAGCAGCGTAGCTGGGGGGATGGGTGAGCAGTTCTTC
CDR3: CASSVAGGMGEQFF
D: .
size: .
V: TRBV9
J: TRBJ2-1

DNA: TGTGCCAGCAGCCTGGAGGGGCTGATAGACAATGAGCAGTTCTTC
CDR3: CASSLEGLIDNEQFF
D: .
size: .
V: TRBV9
J: TRBJ2-1

DNA: TGTGCCAGCAGCTCCTGGGACAGGGAGGTCTACTATGGCTACACCTTC
CDR3: CASSSWDREVYYGYTF
D: TRBD1
size: .
V: TRBV5-8
J: TRBJ1-2

DNA: TGTGCCAGTGGTCAGGGGGCGCGTAGTAGCAATCAGCCCCAGCATTTT
CDR3: CASGQGARSSNQPQHF
D: TRBD1
size: .
V: TRBV19
J: TRBJ1-5

DNA: TGTGCCAGCAGCTTAGGGGTCGGCGGTGAGCAGTTCTTC
CDR3: CASSLGVGGEQFF
D: .
size: once
V: TRBV11-2
J: TRBJ2-1

DNA: TGCGCCAGCAGCTTGGCCGGGGAGTACCAAGAGACCCAGTACTTC
CDR3: CASSLAGEYQETQYF
D: .
size: once
V: TRBV5-1
J: TRBJ2-5

DNA: TGTGCCAGCAGTTTGGGACAGGCTGAAGCTTTCTTT
CDR3: CASSLGQAEAFF
D: TRBD1
size: .
V: TRBV11-3
J: TRBJ1-1

DNA: TGTGCCAGCAGGGACGACAGGCGGCTCCTCGGAGGTAATGAAAAACTGTTTTTT
CDR3: CASRDDRRLLGGNEKLFF
D: .
size: .
V: TRBV2
J: TRBJ1-4

DNA: TGTGCCAGCAGTGTCGACAGAGGAAACACCATATATTTT
CDR3: CASSVDRGNTIYF
D: .
size: .
V: TRBV2
J: TRBJ1-3

DNA: TGTGCCAGTAGTCTGGGAGGGGGAATGCCCCTCCACTTT
CDR3: CASSLGGGMPLHF
D: .
size: .
V: TRBV19
J: TRBJ1-6

DNA: TGTGCCAGCAGTTTATTTCCAGGGAACATGGATGGCTCCTATAATTCACCCCTCCACTTT
CDR3: CASSLFPGNMDGSYNSPLHF
D: .
size: .
V: TRBV27
J: TRBJ1-6

DNA: TGCGCCAGCAGCCAGGAAGAGGGGGCCTTTATCACTGAAGCTTTCTTT
CDR3: CASSQEEGAFITEAFF
D: TRBD1
size: once
V: TRBV4-1
J: TRBJ1-1